These T cell receptor beta chains were read from a single sample in a study of T cells expressing NK-cell markers. TCRdb derives one entry per CDR3 protein from the 5' RACE reads, leaving out DNA. The ten most abundant clones cover roughly an eighth of a sample with 130,000 to 150,000 distinct CDR3 sequences. Material: blood T cells: a sorted CD56 or NKG2C T cell subset, CD4+ or CD8+ T cells, or bulk PBMC T cells (not recorded which). The origin of the receptors is a man aged 18 to 30 in good health. Both conserved end residues are part of each CDR3.

length,J,V,CDR3
13,TRBJ1-2,TRBV29-1,CSVVAAGDYGYTF
16,TRBJ2-5,TRBV19,CASSTSELVYEETQYF
15,TRBJ2-1,TRBV5-1,CASSLEVGGWDEQFF
13,TRBJ2-2,TRBV24-1,CATSDRQLGELFF
15,TRBJ1-5,TRBV15,CATSRDDYSNQPQHF
13,TRBJ2-1,TRBV12-3/TRBV12-4,CASVARSYNEQFF
13,TRBJ2-3,TRBV11-2,CASSFVLTDTQYF
12,TRBJ1-1,TRBV27,CASMSGGTEAFF
14,TRBJ2-1,TRBV11-2,CASSRNRALNEQFF
16,TRBJ1-1,TRBV5-5,CASSLDGPSWDTEAFF
14,TRBJ2-1,TRBV25-1,CASSGQGVNNEQFF
15,TRBJ2-1,TRBV11-2,CASSRVVGEVHEQFF
14,TRBJ2-3,TRBV7-6,CASGRGYGTDTQYF
14,TRBJ1-1,TRBV4-3,CASSRNLENTEAFF
15,TRBJ2-1,TRBV12-3/TRBV12-4,CASSPEGRTYNEQFF
15,TRBJ2-1,TRBV6-5,CASSFTPDRKNEQFF
13,TRBJ2-2,TRBV4-3,CASSRWSPGELFF
13,TRBJ2-3,TRBV12-3/TRBV12-4,CASSNGGTDTQYF
20,TRBJ2-3,TRBV11-1,CASSRPSVTSGRGSTDTQYF
12,TRBJ1-1,TRBV29-1,CSVEITNTEAFF
14,TRBJ2-3,TRBV19,CASSIPGGTDTQYF
15,TRBJ2-1,TRBV29-1,CSVHGTSGGGNEQFF
13,TRBJ2-3,TRBV15,CATSRSGTDTQYF
15,TRBJ2-5,TRBV29-1,CSVDGRPGGVETQYF
15,TRBJ2-2,TRBV6-2/TRBV6-3,CASIHLGQGTGELFF
15,TRBJ2-7,TRBV11-2,CASSLETTRSYEQYF
13,TRBJ2-1,TRBV7-9,CASRLASYNEQFF
15,TRBJ1-5,TRBV6-2/TRBV6-3,CASSYFIGGNQPQHF
14,TRBJ1-5,TRBV6-2/TRBV6-3,CASSYGGGNQPQHF
11,TRBJ1-1,TRBV2,CASRNDRGAFF
13,TRBJ2-3,TRBV10-3,CAIGQLDTDTQYF
15,TRBJ1-1,TRBV5-1,CASSLSSEGHTEAFF
15,TRBJ2-3,TRBV12-3/TRBV12-4,CASRILAGGEDTQYF
16,TRBJ2-2,TRBV6-5,CASSYPSEANTGELFF
14,TRBJ2-5,TRBV12-3/TRBV12-4,CASSLTGPQETQYF
13,TRBJ2-1,TRBV7-9,CASSPGMPSEQFF
12,TRBJ2-1,TRBV6-5,CASSYAGAKQFF
16,TRBJ2-1,TRBV19,CASSTGLVGAHNEQFF
15,TRBJ1-5,TRBV6-2/TRBV6-3,CASSPGQGYNQPQHF
16,TRBJ2-2,TRBV7-9,CASSFRQGSGTGELFF
12,TRBJ2-1,TRBV15,CATSSGWNEQFF
14,TRBJ2-7,TRBV6-1,CASRGLAGIYEQYF
14,TRBJ2-5,TRBV12-3/TRBV12-4,CASSRKLAVETQYF
17,TRBJ2-3,TRBV10-3,CAISGGVAAETSDTQYF
13,TRBJ2-3,TRBV15,CATSREIKDTQYF
14,TRBJ2-7,TRBV10-3,CAINSQGFPYEQYF
14,TRBJ2-5,TRBV12-3/TRBV12-4,CASNKGTGEETQYF
14,TRBJ2-1,TRBV7-6,CASSFGSANAEQFF
13,TRBJ1-5,TRBV20-1,CSARDVSNQPQHF
15,TRBJ2-5,TRBV23-1,CASSQWDRNQETQYF
13,TRBJ2-1,TRBV24-1,CATSDFGLPEQFF
15,TRBJ2-3,TRBV6-5,CASRPGLAGTDTQYF
16,TRBJ2-3,TRBV23-1,CASSQSSQGPADTQYF
14,TRBJ1-4,TRBV20-1,CSARPIATNEKLFF
12,TRBJ2-1,TRBV29-1,CSRGGDGNEQFF
15,TRBJ2-5,TRBV4-2,CASSQASGRVETQYF
13,TRBJ1-5,TRBV13,CASSFSGNQPQHF
15,TRBJ2-7,TRBV6-5,CASSYSPGSGYEQYF
13,TRBJ2-1,TRBV18,CASSPPRASEQFF
15,TRBJ2-1,TRBV4-3,CASSPKTEPFSEQFF